These 21 T cell receptor beta chains share one sample of origin, sequenced in a study of early T cells in non-severe SARS-CoV-2 infection. TCRdb used MiXCR to reprocess the 5' RACE reads, holding one entry per CDR3 protein. The profile shows roughly 28,000 distinct CDR3 sequences, around 5.2% of them singletons. Sequencing was carried out using whole blood. These TCRs come from an adult who was a healthcare worker with PCR-confirmed SARS-CoV-2 infection or an uninfected control (not recorded which).

This clonotype has only a few counts. This CDR3 is CSVVGTSGRSYEQYF. The CDR3 nucleotides read TGCAGCGTTGTCGGGACTAGCGGGAGGTCCTACGAGCAGTACTTC. This sequence joins TRBV29-1 and TRBJ2-7, with 15 positions matching TRBD2. Germline CDR1 and CDR2: SQVTM and ANQGSEA. With 4 bases clipped from V and 1 base from J, the junction kept 2 bases outside the gene matches. The CDR3 sequence is 15 residues long.

This clonotype has ten or more counts. This chain uses TRBV5-6 with TRBJ1-5, with 9 bases fitting TRBD1. The CDR3 runs to 15 residues. Germline V gene data show CDR1 as SGHDT and CDR2 as YYEEEE. V gave up 0 bases and J gave up 4 bases; unmatched junction bases: 2. CDR3 region: CASSLGQGVNQPQHF. The CDR3 DNA is TGTGCCAGCAGCTTGGGACAGGGGGTTAATCAGCCCCAGCATTTT. The full variable domain, rest sourced from reference TRBV5-6 and TRBJ1-5, is DAGVTQSPTHLIKTRGQQVTLRCSPKSGHDTVSWYQQALGQGPQFIFQYYEEEERQRGNFPDRFSGHQFPNYSSELNVNALLLGDSALYLCASSLGQGVNQPQHFGDGTRLSIL.

This clonotype showed up many times. The chain recombines TRBV7-9 with TRBJ1-3; D uncertain. Germline CDR1 SEHNR, CDR2 FQNEAQ (reference sequence). This CDR3 has 13 residues. Trimming took 0 bases from V and 8 from J, leaving 8 bases between them. CDR3 sequence reads: CASSLAASDTIYF. The CDR3 DNA is TGTGCCAGCAGCTTAGCCGCATCGGACACCATATATTTT.

This chain joins TRBV5-1 and TRBJ2-5, with D perhaps TRBD1 or TRBD2 (5 bases each). The CDR3 length is 16 residues. Germline lookup yields CDR1 SGHRS and CDR2 YFSETQ. The V end was cut by 3 bases, the J end by 9 bases, with 24 bases between. The chain's CDR3 is CASSSNTGTEVSSQYF. CDR3 sequence (DNA): TGCGCCAGCAGCTCAAATACCGGGACGGAGGTTTCCTCCCAGTACTTC.

A few counts support this clonotype. The CDR3 spells CASGDRGLQPQHF. As DNA, the CDR3 is TGTGCCAGCGGGGACAGGGGGCTACAGCCCCAGCATTTT. V and J are TRBV4-2 and TRBJ1-5; TRBD1 agrees at 12 bases. This CDR3 is built from 13 residues. With V trimmed by 8 bases and J by 7 bases, 3 bases remained unmatched. The germline gives CDR1 LGHNA, CDR2 YNFKEQ.

The table lists this clonotype with many counts. The chain recombines TRBV14 with TRBJ2-1, with TRBD1 matching 8 bases. The CDR3 loop spans 16 amino acids. Germline assignment: CDR1 SGHDN and CDR2 FVKESK. Germline trimming cut 6 bases from V and 0 bases from J; bases unmatched to any gene: 7. The CDR3 DNA sequence: TGTGCCAGCAGGGCAATGACAGGGGCCTCCTACAATGAGCAGTTCTTC. The encoded protein is CASRAMTGASYNEQFF.

The chain has TRBV18 and TRBJ1-5; D gene uncertain. V lost 10 bases, J lost 7 bases, and 17 bases lay in between. The V gene's germline CDR1 is KGHSH and CDR2 LQKENI. The CDR3 has 13 amino acids. CDR3 nucleotide sequence: TGTGCCACCCGGGAGGGAATCAGGCAGCCCCAGCATTTT. It is translated as CATREGIRQPQHF.

V is TRBV18 and J is TRBJ2-3; 8 bases agree with TRBD2. Germline V gene data show CDR1 as KGHSH and CDR2 as LQKENI. The J segment lost 2 bases and the V segment lost 4 bases, leaving 8 bases of the junction unmatched. This CDR3 contains 16 residues. DNA for the CDR3: TGTGCCAGCTCACGGACAGCGGGGGTCTCCACAGATACGCAGTATTTT. Amino acids: CASSRTAGVSTDTQYF.

The chain links TRBV5-4 to TRBJ1-6; D gene uncertain. Deletions cut 0 bases from V and 7 bases from J, with 8 bases between. Germline CDR1 and CDR2: SGHNT and YYREEE (reference sequence). The length of the CDR3 is 14 residues. CDR3 residues: CASSLGKGNSPLHF. Here the CDR3 DNA reads TGTGCCAGCAGCTTGGGGAAGGGAAATTCACCCCTCCACTTT.

This clonotype was detected ten times or more. J is TRBJ2-3 and V is TRBV19, with D possibly being TRBD2 (5 bases). The CDR3 length is 15 residues. Germline V gene data show CDR1 as LNHDA and CDR2 as SQIVND (reference sequence). Trimming pared 5 bases from V and 1 base from J, leaving 13 bases between. The chain's CDR3 is CASSPRTPGTDTQYF. The CDR3 bases are TGTGCCAGTAGTCCTCGGACTCCGGGCACAGATACGCAGTATTTT.

This clonotype showed up many times. The rearrangement uses TRBV7-3 and TRBJ2-7; D might be TRBD2 (6 bases). V lost 6 bases to trimming and J lost 1 base, with 16 bases between them. The CDR3 is 15 residues long. Germline V gives CDR1 SGHTA, CDR2 FQGTGA. The CDR3 bases are TGTGCCAGCAGTTCAGGCGGGAAGTCGTCCTACGAGCAGTACTTC. This codes for CASSSGGKSSYEQYF.

This clonotype came up many times. The chain links TRBV19 to TRBJ1-5; D is unclear. Germline CDR1 and CDR2: LNHDA and SQIVND (reference sequence). V lost 7 bases to trimming and J lost 9 bases, with 13 bases between them. The CDR3 has 12 residues. CDR3 amino acids: CASTLGEGPQHF. In DNA form, the CDR3 reads TGTGCCAGTACCCTTGGAGAGGGGCCCCAGCATTTT.

This clonotype was found many times. The genes are TRBV3-1 and TRBJ2-1, with D maybe TRBD2 (5 bases). This CDR3 has 14 amino acids. Germline V CDR1 and CDR2: LGHDT, YNNKEL (reference sequence). Trimming took off 6 bases at V and 0 bases at J, with 9 bases between the two ends. The CDR3 loop is CASSGLSSYNEQFF. Written as DNA, the CDR3 is TGTGCCAGCAGTGGACTGTCCTCCTACAATGAGCAGTTCTTC.

This clonotype was counted ten times or more. The chain combines TRBV6-6 with TRBJ2-5; no definite D call. This CDR3 has 12 amino acids. CDR1 and CDR2 from the germline V gene are MNHNY and SVGAGI (reference sequence). Trimming took 5 bases from V and 4 from J, leaving 8 bases between them. The CDR3 loop is CASSRRTETQYF. CDR3 DNA sequence: TGTGCCAGCAGTCGTCGGACAGAGACCCAGTACTTC.

In this sample, this clonotype turned up many times. This chain uses TRBV14 with TRBJ1-1; D is unclear. V dropped 4 bases and J dropped 1 base, with 16 bases sitting between them. The length of the CDR3 is 16 residues. Germline V CDR1 and CDR2: SGHDN, FVKESK. The CDR3 region is CASSLIVGVRNTEAFF. The DNA of the CDR3 is TGTGCCAGCAGCCTGATTGTAGGAGTCCGGAACACTGAAGCTTTCTTT.

Notes on this clonotype: At one boundary the junction diverges from the germline segment, which might be a read error. The rearrangement joins TRBV18 to TRBJ1-6; weak D call: TRBD1 (5 bases). Per germline, CDR1 KGHSH and CDR2 LQKENI. The CDR3 consists of 12 residues. The CDR3 DNA sequence: TGTGCCGGCTCGGTGGGGGATTCACCCCTCCACTTT. Amino acid sequence: CAGSVGDSPLHF.

This clonotype was counted a few times. V and J are TRBV5-4 and TRBJ1-6, with no clear D. V was cut by 4 bases and J by 15 bases, with 14 bases left in between. Germline CDR1 is SGHNT and CDR2 is YYREEE (reference sequence). The CDR3 is 12 residues long. The CDR3 coding sequence is TGTGCCAGCAGCCCCGGTGGCCTACTCCTCCACTTT. Protein product: CASSPGGLLLHF.

This clonotype has only a few counts. V and J are TRBV7-6 and TRBJ2-1, with TRBD1 matching 7 bases. After removal of 1 base from V and 4 bases from J, the junction contained 1 base not matched to a gene. CDR3 size: 14 residues. In germline, CDR1 is SGHVS, CDR2 FNYEAQ. The CDR3 loop is CASSLGTGYNEQFF. The CDR3 region has the DNA TGTGCCAGCAGCTTAGGGACAGGTTACAATGAGCAGTTCTTC.

This clonotype showed up many times. This chain links TRBV10-3 with TRBJ2-7; weak D call: TRBD2 (6 bases). Looked up from germline, CDR1 is ENHRY and CDR2 is SYGVKD. Trimming cost V 6 bases and J 7 bases, with 13 bases left between them. This CDR3 region has 12 residues. CDR3: CAISRVGGEQYF. CDR3 nucleotides: TGTGCCATCAGCAGGGTTGGAGGGGAGCAGTACTTC.

The rearrangement links TRBV6-6 to TRBJ2-3, with 8 positions matching TRBD2. CDR1 and CDR2 from the germline V gene are MNHNY and SVGAGI (reference sequence). The CDR3 contains 16 residues. Trimming at V came to 6 bases and at J to 7 bases, leaving 15 bases not matched to a gene. The chain's CDR3 is CASRPPGLDPTNTQYF. For the CDR3, the DNA is TGTGCCAGCAGGCCCCCGGGACTAGACCCCACCAATACGCAGTATTTT.

The chain combines TRBV7-3 with TRBJ2-1; D is possibly TRBD2 (7 bases). The germline gives CDR1 SGHTA, CDR2 FQGTGA. Trimming removed 5 bases at V and 2 bases at J, with 13 bases between. The length of the CDR3 is 15 residues. For the CDR3, the DNA is TGTGCCAGCAGCGTAAGCGGGACAACCTACAATGAGCAGTTCTTC. It codes for CASSVSGTTYNEQFF.